What follows is one TCR beta chain and its context. Germline V gives CDR1 MNHNY, CDR2 SVGAGI (reference sequence). V lost 2 bases to trimming and J lost 9 bases, with 10 bases between them. The CDR3 length is 12 residues. As originally analysed: Reference gene primers were amplified, and this amplification served to estimate nucleated cell counts. Here immunoSEQ multiplex PCR was the method, and the copy in TCRdb shows in-frame clones only, minus some. The V and J calls and clone size were taken over from that table, and D and trimming were inferred from the DNA. The table shows some 89,000 clones, with 82% occurring only once. This entry belongs to a study of blood T cell repertoires in COVID-19.

The sequencing input was peripheral blood. The chain couples TRBV6-6 to TRBJ1-1; D is possibly TRBD1 (5 bases). The clonotype comes from a woman older than 75 with acute or convalescent COVID-19. The CDR3 loop reads CASSYGGYQAFF. DNA of the CDR3: TGTGCCAGCAGTTACGGGGGGTATCAAGCTTTCTTT.